This is a list of T cell receptor beta chains from one sample in a study of OX40 agonist ivuxolimab in advanced cancers. Profiled with immunoSEQ multiplex PCR; TCRdb holds only in-frame clones, not every one. This sample has fewer than 40,000 clones; over 60% occur once, and the top ten carry under 10%. Here the sequenced sample was CD4+ or CD8+ T cells sorted from blood, taken in a trial of the OX40 agonist ivuxolimab. These receptors originate from an adult with an advanced solid tumor such as melanoma, head and neck, liver or kidney cancer. Each CDR3 is given with its conserved first and last residue. The D gene is left open where the match is weak. Clone size is shown for a subset of rows, as once, few, many or a class of expanded clone.

J | V | size | D | CDR3 | DNA
TRBJ1-2 | TRBV29-1 | . | . | CSVGTAITGSPYGYTF | TGCAGCGTTGGGACAGCCATCACAGGGTCCCCATATGGCTACACCTTC
TRBJ2-7 | TRBV11-3 | . | . | CASSLRVLEQYF | TGTGCCAGCAGCTTAAGGGTTTTGGAGCAGTACTTC
TRBJ2-7 | TRBV6-5 | . | . | CASSYLSGSGVYEQYF | TGTGCCAGCAGTTACCTCTCGGGTTCGGGGGTCTACGAGCAGTACTTC
TRBJ1-6 | TRBV5-6 | . | . | CASSWGQGSHSPLHF | TGTGCCAGCAGCTGGGGGCAGGGGTCGCATTCACCCCTCCACTTT
TRBJ2-1 | TRBV4-1 | . | TRBD2 | CASSQDKRETGEQFF | TGCGCCAGCAGCCAAGATAAGCGGGAGACAGGTGAGCAGTTCTTC
TRBJ2-1 | TRBV11-3 | . | . | CASSLGRSSYNEQFF | TGTGCCAGCAGCTTAGGGAGAAGCTCCTACAATGAGCAGTTCTTC
TRBJ1-1 | TRBV18 | once | . | CASSPLGQQNTEAFF | TGTGCCAGCTCGCCATTAGGACAGCAGAACACTGAAGCTTTCTTT
TRBJ2-5 | TRBV4-1 | . | . | CASSQDQVWKTQYF | TGCGCCAGCAGCCAAGACCAGGTTTGGAAGACCCAGTACTTC
TRBJ1-5 | TRBV6-6 | . | TRBD1 | CASSPGQGPFQPQHF | TGTGCCAGCAGCCCGGGACAGGGGCCGTTCCAACCCCAGCATTTT
TRBJ2-4 | TRBV15 | . | . | CATSSPTGRGNIQYF | TGTGCCACCAGCAGCCCGACTGGGAGAGGAAACATTCAGTACTTC
TRBJ2-1 | TRBV18 | . | TRBD2 | CASSRLAGDNEQFF | TGTGCCAGCTCACGTCTAGCGGGAGACAATGAGCAGTTCTTC
TRBJ1-1 | TRBV5-1 | . | TRBD1 | CASSTDRAKANTEAFF | TGCGCCAGCAGCACCGACAGGGCTAAGGCGAACACTGAAGCTTTCTTT
TRBJ1-2 | TRBV2 | few | . | CASSDKGRFDGYTF | TGTGCCAGCAGTGATAAGGGGAGGTTTGATGGCTACACCTTC
TRBJ1-1 | TRBV28 | few | . | CASSRLWAMNTEAFF | TGTGCCAGCAGCCGCCTGTGGGCGATGAACACTGAAGCTTTCTTT
TRBJ2-5 | TRBV7-9 | . | . | CASSQGSQETQYF | TGTGCCAGCAGCCAGGGGTCCCAAGAGACCCAGTACTTC
TRBJ1-1 | TRBV18 | . | . | CASSYAGTRAEAFF | TGTGCCAGCTCATATGCAGGGACGAGGGCTGAAGCTTTCTTT
TRBJ2-7 | TRBV29-1 | . | TRBD2 | CSVGPRLAGAYEQYF | TGCAGCGTTGGACCTAGACTAGCGGGAGCCTACGAGCAGTACTTC
TRBJ1-1 | TRBV6-6 | . | . | CASSGQLNTEAFF | TGTGCCAGCTCCGGACAGTTGAACACTGAAGCTTTCTTT
TRBJ2-3 | TRBV19 | . | TRBD2 | CASSLAGGSGSTDTQYF | TGTGCCAGTAGTCTAGCGGGGGGCTCCGGGAGCACAGATACGCAGTATTTT
TRBJ2-7 | TRBV5-1 | . | . | CASRSGTATYEQYF | TGCGCCAGCCGATCCGGGACGGCGACCTACGAGCAGTACTTC
TRBJ2-5 | TRBV28 | . | TRBD2 | CASMGSEAGVLETQYF | TGTGCCAGCATGGGGTCAGAAGCGGGAGTTTTAGAGACCCAGTACTTC
TRBJ2-7 | TRBV7-9 | . | TRBD2 | CASSDHVLGTRRYEQYF | TGTGCCAGCAGCGATCACGTACTCGGGACTAGGCGCTACGAGCAGTACTTC
TRBJ2-7 | TRBV6-5 | once | . | CASSIRSAGHEQYF | TGTGCCAGCAGTATCCGCAGCGCTGGCCACGAGCAGTACTTC
TRBJ1-5 | TRBV4-2 | . | . | CASSQVPGHSNQPQHF | TGTGCCAGCAGCCAAGTCCCGGGACATAGCAATCAGCCCCAGCATTTT
TRBJ2-1 | TRBV28 | . | . | CASSPSWGYYNEQFF | TGTGCCAGCAGTCCCTCCTGGGGCTACTACAATGAGCAGTTCTTC
TRBJ1-4 | TRBV4-1 | . | TRBD1 | CASSQDGRAGGEKLFF | TGCGCCAGCAGCCAAGATGGGAGGGCAGGGGGTGAAAAACTGTTTTTT
TRBJ2-1 | TRBV7-8 | . | . | CASSLYGGSYNEQFF | TGTGCCAGCAGCTTGTACGGCGGCTCCTACAATGAGCAGTTCTTC
TRBJ2-7 | TRBV25-1 | . | . | CASSGGQGRLQYF | TGTGCCAGCAGTGGAGGGCAAGGCCGCCTTCAGTACTTC
TRBJ2-7 | TRBV4-2 | . | . | CASSQAQGYEQYF | TGTGCCAGCAGCCAAGCACAGGGCTACGAGCAGTACTTC
TRBJ2-7 | TRBV18 | . | TRBD2 | CASSPPVAGEGRGQYF | TGTGCCAGCTCACCACCGGTGGCGGGAGAAGGGAGGGGGCAGTACTTC
TRBJ1-1 | TRBV5-1 | . | . | CASSLGAYTEAFF | TGCGCCAGCAGCTTGGGTGCTTACACTGAAGCTTTCTTT
TRBJ1-4 | TRBV18 | once | . | CASSPPGGTENEKLFF | TGTGCCAGCTCACCTCCCGGAGGGACTGAGAATGAAAAACTGTTTTTT